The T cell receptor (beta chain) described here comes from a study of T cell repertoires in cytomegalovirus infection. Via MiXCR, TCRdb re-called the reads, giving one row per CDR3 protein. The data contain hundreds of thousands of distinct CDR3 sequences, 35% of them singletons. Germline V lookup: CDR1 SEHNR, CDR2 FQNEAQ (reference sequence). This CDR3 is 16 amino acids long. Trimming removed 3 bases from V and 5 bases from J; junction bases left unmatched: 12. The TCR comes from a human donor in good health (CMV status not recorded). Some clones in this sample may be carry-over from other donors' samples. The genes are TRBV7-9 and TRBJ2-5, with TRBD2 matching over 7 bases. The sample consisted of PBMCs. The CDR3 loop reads CASSLIRGDGRETQYF. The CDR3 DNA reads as TGTGCCAGCAGCTTGATACGGGGGGACGGTCGGGAGACCCAGTACTTC.